Here is one TCR beta chain with its context. What it binds is not known. Measured with immunoSEQ multiplex PCR; TCRdb has only the in-frame clones, and not every one. The sample has about 88,000 clones, approximately 88% seen once. The data originate from a study of T cell responses to AZD1222 COVID-19 vaccine. Samples with a second dose at about 4 or about 12 weeks were pooled together. Notes on the study in general: Spike-specific TCR breadth rose after two AZD1222 doses, and depth rose as well. Donors in the cohort were predominantly white British and more often female, and clonal diversity was possibly underestimated.

With V trimmed by 6 bases and J by 3 bases, 2 bases remained unmatched. Per the germline V gene, CDR1 is LGHNT and CDR2 is FRNRAP. The CDR3 extends over 13 amino acids. Sequencing was performed on peripheral blood, taken 28 days after the second AZD1222 dose. The chain combines TRBV12-5 with TRBJ2-1; 7 nucleotides match TRBD2. This receptor was identified in an adult who received the AZD1222 COVID-19 vaccine. CDR3 in amino acids: CASGRGDYNEQFF. CDR3 DNA: TGTGCTAGTGGACGGGGGGACTACAATGAGCAGTTCTTC.